This T cell receptor (beta chain) was captured by sequencing in a study of shared clonotypes between healthy human individuals. Regarding the study as a whole: Non-shared clonotypes showed lower generation probabilities than clonotypes common to all four donors.

Regarding this clone: Its target is not known.

Only in-frame clones appear in the TCRdb table, and some are missing; sequencing was by immunoSEQ multiplex PCR. The table shows about 380,000 clones, with just over 95% occurring only once. Germline loops: CDR1 LNHNV, CDR2 YYDKDF (reference sequence). This CDR3 has 15 residues. Trimming removed 1 base at V and 7 bases at J, with 13 bases between. The chain is built from TRBV15 and TRBJ2-2; perhaps TRBD2 as D (6 bases). This receptor was identified in a young man in good health. Sequencing was done on a sample of memory CD8+ T cells sorted from blood. Subset in this sample: CD45RO+ cells pooled with CCR7-negative TemRA cells. The CDR3 DNA sequence: TGTGCCACCAGCAGAGTCCGAGGGGAGGACGGGGAGCTGTTTTTT. It yields the protein CATSRVRGEDGELFF.